The clone carrying this TCR beta chain was observed a few times. Its specificity is unknown. The sample is drawn from a study of T cells in Graves' hyperthyroidism and ophthalmopathy. The wider study: Peripheral blood specimens were obtained at initial diagnosis, prior to any treatment. Overall study findings and caveats: Ophthalmopathy, as predicted by the model, came a median 6.5 months after the prediction.

The investigators amplified TCR beta CDR3 regions from RNA transcripts. TCR CDR3 regions were first amplified by RT-PCR with HTBI primers. MiXCR was run by TCRdb on the multiplex PCR reads, yielding one entry per CDR3 protein. The sample records under 350,000 distinct CDR3 sequences, roughly 13% being singletons. The germline V and J ends were trimmed by 0 bases and 4 bases, with 10 bases remaining between them. This CDR3 is built from 15 residues. Germline V CDR1 and CDR2: SGHAT, FQNNGV. Subjects with ophthalmopathy showed a Clinical Activity Score no lower than 3, a NOSPECS grade no lower than 4, and a duration shorter than 3 months. Clinical symptoms, serum thyroxine, TRAb, thyroid ultrasound and orbital computed tomography established diagnosis.

The source material was blood. The chain combines TRBV11-2 with TRBJ1-3; D remains unclear. The sequence was obtained from a middle-aged woman with Graves' ophthalmopathy. DNA of the CDR3: TGTGCCAGCAGCTTAGAAAGGGCAGGCGGAAACACCATATATTTT. This sequence encodes CASSLERAGGNTIYF.